The sequence of this T cell receptor beta chain was determined in a study of blood T cell repertoires in COVID-19. Across the study: From T cells, B-cell-depleted T cells, or PBMCs came the material, which was cDNA or gDNA.

Original processing notes: Amplified reference gene primers provided the basis for estimating nucleated cell counts. Clones were read by immunoSEQ multiplex PCR, and TCRdb kept only the in-frame ones, dropping some. D and trimming come from the DNA, and the V and J calls and clone size come from that table. The repertoire holds more than 85,000 clones, 65% to 90% seen once, with 4% to 5% in the top ten. V was pared by 7 bases and J by 8 bases, with 20 bases between. CDR1 LNHDA and CDR2 SQIVND come from the germline V gene (reference sequence). The CDR3 is 15 residues long. The receptor was isolated from a man in his fifties with acute or convalescent COVID-19. The chain couples TRBV19 to TRBJ1-4; a weak D match, TRBD1 (5 bases). Sequences were obtained from peripheral blood. The chain's CDR3 is CASIPTGGIGEKLFF. The CDR3 region has the DNA TGTGCCAGTATCCCCACCGGGGGGATAGGAGAAAAACTGTTTTTT.